This T cell receptor (beta chain) was obtained from a study of control samples from healthy donors and cancer patients. This clone was observed a few times. TCRdb's table, derived via immunoSEQ multiplex PCR, lists solely in-frame clones and lacks some. The profile covers some 2,000 clones, with around 78% appearing a single time and approximately 9.9% taken by the ten largest. V was clipped by 0 bases and J by 4 bases, with 9 bases between them. There are 14 residues in the CDR3. Germline V gene sequence: CDR1 SEHNR, CDR2 FQNEAQ (reference sequence). This clonotype was sampled from a female donor with lung cancer. The specimen sequenced was formalin-fixed, paraffin-embedded tissue. The chain joins TRBV7-9 to TRBJ1-2, with D uncertain. CDR3 coding DNA: TGTGCCAGCAGCTTAGCGTTCCCAGGCTATGGCTACACCTTC. Encoded protein: CASSLAFPGYGYTF. Filled out from reference TRBV7-9 and TRBJ1-2, the complete variable domain reads DTGVSQNPRHKITKRGQNVTFRCDPISEHNRLYWYRQTLGQGPEFLTYFQNEAQLEKSRLLSDRFSAERPKGSFSTLEIQRTEQGDSAMYLCASSLAFPGYGYTFGSGTRLTVV.